These 28 T cell receptor beta chains were all obtained from the same sample, sequenced in a study of T cell clusters in autoimmune cytopenias. TRB rearrangements were amplified by touch-down multiplex PCR with mixed TRB-A/B primers. Reanalyzing the multiplex PCR reads, TCRdb keeps one entry per CDR3 protein, without DNA. This sample contains around 9,800 distinct CDR3 sequences. Each sample's input was roughly 270 ng genomic DNA, 38,000 or so genome equivalents. This sample also belongs to another study, concerning T cell repertoires in aging, cancer and after chemotherapy.

Sequencing was performed on peripheral blood. Receptors originate from a human donor in good health.

The chain joins TRBV10-3 to TRBJ2-1; TCRdb returns TRBD1, unconfirmable since there is no DNA. Germline CDR1 ENHRY, CDR2 SYGVKD. This CDR3 has 15 amino acids. The CDR3 spells CAISDPQGAYNEQFF.

The chain recombines TRBV6-1 with TRBJ2-1; lacking DNA, the TRBD2 call made by TCRdb goes unchecked. Germline loops: CDR1 MNHNS, CDR2 SASEGT. The CDR3 runs 15 residues. CDR3 sequence: CASTSLAGAYNEQFF.

J is TRBJ1-1 and V is TRBV27; checking the TCRdb D call of TRBD1 is not possible without DNA. This CDR3 region has 14 residues. The germline CDR1 and CDR2 sequences are MNHEY and SMNVEV (reference sequence). This CDR3 is CASSFRGGNTEAFF.

This chain joins TRBV18 and TRBJ1-1; the D gene TCRdb calls, TRBD1, cannot be checked with no DNA. Germline assignment: CDR1 KGHSH and CDR2 LQKENI. The CDR3 is 16 residues long. The CDR3 reads CASSYRVQGSGTEAFF.

The CDR3 loop reads CASSWATGGYNEQFF. The chain carries TRBV12-3 or TRBV12-4 and TRBJ2-1; absent DNA, TCRdb's TRBD1 call cannot be checked. There are 15 residues in the CDR3.

The rearrangement links TRBV30 to TRBJ2-3; TCRdb's D call, TRBD1, is unchecked because there is no DNA. CDR1 and CDR2 (germline): GTSNPN, SVGIG (reference sequence). The CDR3 runs 16 residues. CDR3 amino acids: CAWSQGTGGLGDTQYF.

CDR3 sequence reads: CATSRGKVSMGSPLHF. V gene TRBV15 combines with J gene TRBJ1-6. This CDR3 has 16 residues. Germline CDR1 LNHNV, CDR2 YYDKDF (reference sequence).

V and J are TRBV19 and TRBJ1-2; TCRdb indicates TRBD1, and absent DNA this call remains unverified. The length of the CDR3 is 13 residues. Germline CDR1 LNHDA, CDR2 SQIVND (reference sequence). The CDR3 is CASSIGTDYGYTF.

The chain is built from TRBV30 and TRBJ1-1. Germline-derived CDR1 and CDR2 are GTSNPN and SVGIG (reference sequence). CDR3 length: 15 residues. The CDR3 loop is CAWSVTTKTNTEAFF.

The V and J genes are TRBV27 and TRBJ2-3. The CDR3 covers 14 residues. Per the germline V gene, CDR1 is MNHEY and CDR2 is SMNVEV (reference sequence). The chain's CDR3 is CASSLDGGTDTQYF.

Considering frequency, this clonotype is medium-sized (0.01 to 0.1%). The chain recombines TRBV19 with TRBJ2-1; the D call from TCRdb, TRBD1, cannot be confirmed without DNA. The CDR3 length is 13 residues. Per germline, CDR1 LNHDA and CDR2 SQIVND (reference sequence). The CDR3: CASSIRAANEQFF.

The V call is TRBV5-4, the J call TRBJ2-3; TCRdb returns TRBD1, unconfirmable since there is no DNA. Germline V gives CDR1 SGHNT, CDR2 YYREEE (reference sequence). CDR3 size: 14 residues. This CDR3 is CASGEAGLTDTQYF.

J is TRBJ2-1 and V is TRBV15; TCRdb's D gene call, TRBD1, goes unchecked for lack of DNA. The CDR3 sequence is 12 residues long. Germline V gives CDR1 LNHNV, CDR2 YYDKDF (reference sequence). The chain's CDR3 is CATSRDSNEQFF. The whole variable domain, filled in from reference TRBV15 and TRBJ2-1, reads DAMVIQNPRYQVTQFGKPVTLSCSQTLNHNVMYWYQQKSSQAPKLLFHYYDKDFNNEADTPDNFQSRRPNTSFCFLDIRSPGLGDTAMYLCATSRDSNEQFFGPGTRLTVL.

By frequency, this clonotype is medium-sized. The rearrangement joins TRBV19 to TRBJ2-2; the TCRdb D gene call, TRBD2, has no DNA to confirm it. Looked up from germline, CDR1 is LNHDA and CDR2 is SQIVND (reference sequence). The CDR3 extends over 16 amino acids. This chain's CDR3 is CASRPRGGRDTGELFF.

The chain employs TRBV6-1 and TRBJ1-1; TCRdb's assignment of TRBD1 cannot be checked, as there is no DNA. The CDR3 consists of 13 residues. Germline V gene data show CDR1 as MNHNS and CDR2 as SASEGT. CDR3 in amino acids: CASKPLPTGGAFF.

According to its frequency, this clonotype is medium-sized. V and J are TRBV19 and TRBJ2-1; without DNA, the TCRdb call of TRBD1 cannot be checked. The CDR3 length is 16 residues. Germline V lookup: CDR1 LNHDA, CDR2 SQIVND (reference sequence). The CDR3 sequence: CASSRDRAIIGDEQFF.

The V and J genes are TRBV29-1 and TRBJ2-2; the D call from TCRdb, TRBD1, cannot be confirmed without DNA. Germline values: CDR1 SQVTM, CDR2 ANQGSEA. The CDR3 has 14 residues. This chain's CDR3 is CSVVGARVPGELFF.

Considering frequency, this clonotype is medium-sized. V and J are TRBV7-6 and TRBJ2-1. Germline CDR1 SGHVS, CDR2 FNYEAQ. There are 16 residues in the CDR3. This chain's CDR3 is CASSLGRLREDNEQFF.

The chain employs TRBV11-1 and TRBJ2-7; TCRdb names TRBD2, which stays unverified in the absence of DNA. CDR3 length: 13 residues. Per germline, CDR1 SGHAT and CDR2 FQDESV (reference sequence). CDR3 protein: CASSPGTALEQYF.

The chain uses TRBV18 and TRBJ1-1; TCRdb's D gene call, TRBD1, goes unchecked for lack of DNA. CDR1 and CDR2 (germline): KGHSH, LQKENI. The CDR3 loop spans 15 amino acids. The CDR3: CASSQQTGSNTEAFF.

The chain joins TRBV30 to TRBJ1-5; absent DNA, TCRdb's TRBD1 call cannot be checked. This CDR3 contains 15 residues. Germline V gene sequence: CDR1 GTSNPN, CDR2 SVGIG (reference sequence). This CDR3 reads CAWSLTGLGNQPQHF.

The rearrangement links TRBV30 to TRBJ1-2; without DNA, the TCRdb call of TRBD1 cannot be checked. Germline V gene data show CDR1 as GTSNPN and CDR2 as SVGIG (reference sequence). The CDR3 totals 15 residues. The CDR3 here is CAWNLGTGVGNGYTF. The full variable domain, completed using reference TRBV30 and TRBJ1-2, is SQTIHQWPATLVQPVGSPLSLECTVEGTSNPNLYWYRQAAGRGLQLLFYSVGIGQISSEVPQNLSASRPQDRQFILSSKKLLLSDSGFYLCAWNLGTGVGNGYTFGSGTRLTVV.

This rearrangement joins TRBV5-5 to TRBJ1-4. The germline gives CDR1 SGHKS, CDR2 YYEKEE (reference sequence). This CDR3 is 14 amino acids long. The CDR3 is CASRNYPTNEKLFF.

The chain carries TRBV6-4 and TRBJ2-3; the TRBD1 assignment by TCRdb is unverifiable without DNA. CDR1 is MRHNA, CDR2 SNTAGT, per germline. The CDR3 loop spans 15 amino acids. CDR3 protein: CASSDKEGGVDTQYF.

By frequency, this clonotype is medium-sized. The chain employs TRBV29-1 and TRBJ2-1. The CDR3 runs 13 residues. The V gene's germline CDR1 is SQVTM and CDR2 ANQGSEA. Here the CDR3 reads CSGNRGSYNEQFF.

This chain links TRBV11-2 with TRBJ2-6; checking the TCRdb D call of TRBD1 is not possible without DNA. The CDR3 is 17 residues long. The germline CDR1 and CDR2 sequences are SGHAT and FQNNGV. The CDR3: CASSLDGRVSGANVLTF. Combining the CDR3 with reference TRBV11-2 and TRBJ2-6 gives the whole variable domain EAGVAQSPRYKIIEKRQSVAFWCNPISGHATLYWYQQILGQGPKLLIQFQNNGVVDDSQLPKDRFSAERLKGVDSTLKIQPAKLEDSAVYLCASSLDGRVSGANVLTFGAGSRLTVL.

The chain couples TRBV29-1 to TRBJ1-1; TCRdb gives TRBD1 as the D gene, but with no DNA this cannot be confirmed. The CDR3 loop spans 13 amino acids. Germline assignment: CDR1 SQVTM and CDR2 ANQGSEA. The CDR3 reads CSVRSGIGTEAFF.

This chain joins TRBV15 and TRBJ1-1; without DNA, the TCRdb call of TRBD1 cannot be checked. Looked up from germline, CDR1 is LNHNV and CDR2 is YYDKDF (reference sequence). The CDR3 length is 13 residues. CDR3 sequence reads: CATSDRVNTEAFF.